This T cell receptor beta chain comes out of a study of blood T cell repertoires in COVID-19. TCRdb keeps only in-frame clones here, not all; method: immunoSEQ multiplex PCR. The sample comprises about 160,000 clones, 81% of which are singletons, and around 5.1% rests with the top ten. V lost 0 bases and J 5 bases, leaving 16 bases between the germline ends. The length of the CDR3 is 15 residues. Germline V gene lookup returns CDR1 GTSNPN and CDR2 SVGIG (reference sequence). Sequenced: PBMCs or T cells enriched from blood (not recorded which). This rearrangement joins TRBV30 to TRBJ1-2, with a weak D call TRBD1 (5 bases). The source is a woman between 40 and 50 years old with acute COVID-19. In DNA, the CDR3 is TGTGCCTGGAGTGTACCGGGTACAGGAGTTTATGGCTACACCTTC. This codes for CAWSVPGTGVYGYTF. Full variable domain (outside the CDR3, taken from reference TRBV30 and TRBJ1-2): SQTIHQWPATLVQPVGSPLSLECTVEGTSNPNLYWYRQAAGRGLQLLFYSVGIGQISSEVPQNLSASRPQDRQFILSSKKLLLSDSGFYLCAWSVPGTGVYGYTFGSGTRLTVV.